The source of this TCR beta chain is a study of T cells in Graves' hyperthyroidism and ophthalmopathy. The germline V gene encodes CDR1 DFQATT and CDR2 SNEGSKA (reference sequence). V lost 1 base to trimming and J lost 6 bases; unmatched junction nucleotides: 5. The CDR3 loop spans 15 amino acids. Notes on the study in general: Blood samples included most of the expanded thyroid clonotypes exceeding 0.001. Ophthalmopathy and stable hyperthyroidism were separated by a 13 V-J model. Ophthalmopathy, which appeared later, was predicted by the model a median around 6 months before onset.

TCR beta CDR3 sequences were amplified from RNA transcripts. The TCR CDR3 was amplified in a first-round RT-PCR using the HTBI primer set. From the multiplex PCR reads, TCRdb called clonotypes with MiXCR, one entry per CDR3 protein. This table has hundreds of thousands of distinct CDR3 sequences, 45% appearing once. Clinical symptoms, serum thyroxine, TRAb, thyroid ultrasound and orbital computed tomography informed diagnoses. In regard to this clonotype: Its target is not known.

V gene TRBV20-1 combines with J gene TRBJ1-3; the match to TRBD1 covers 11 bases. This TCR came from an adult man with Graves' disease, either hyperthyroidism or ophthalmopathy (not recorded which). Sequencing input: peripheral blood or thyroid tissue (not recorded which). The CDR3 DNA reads TGCAGTGCTAGAGTCGGACAGGGGGCCGCAAACACCATATATTTT. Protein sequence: CSARVGQGAANTIYF.